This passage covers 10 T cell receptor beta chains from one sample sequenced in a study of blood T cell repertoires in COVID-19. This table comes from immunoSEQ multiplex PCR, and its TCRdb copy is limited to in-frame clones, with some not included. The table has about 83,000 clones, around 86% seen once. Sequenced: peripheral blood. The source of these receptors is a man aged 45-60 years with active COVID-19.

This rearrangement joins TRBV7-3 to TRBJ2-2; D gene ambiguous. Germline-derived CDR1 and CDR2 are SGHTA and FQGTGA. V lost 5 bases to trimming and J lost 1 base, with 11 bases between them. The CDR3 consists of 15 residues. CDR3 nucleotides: TGTGCCAGCAGCGCGGTTTCTGGGAACACCGGGGAGCTGTTTTTT. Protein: CASSAVSGNTGELFF.

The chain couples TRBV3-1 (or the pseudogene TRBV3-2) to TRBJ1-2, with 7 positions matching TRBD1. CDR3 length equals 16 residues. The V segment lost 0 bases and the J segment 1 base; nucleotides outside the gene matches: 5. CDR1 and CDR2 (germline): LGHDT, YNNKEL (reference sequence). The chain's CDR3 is CASSQDGDRFNYGYTF. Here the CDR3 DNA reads TGTGCCAGCAGCCAAGACGGGGACAGATTTAACTATGGCTACACCTTC.

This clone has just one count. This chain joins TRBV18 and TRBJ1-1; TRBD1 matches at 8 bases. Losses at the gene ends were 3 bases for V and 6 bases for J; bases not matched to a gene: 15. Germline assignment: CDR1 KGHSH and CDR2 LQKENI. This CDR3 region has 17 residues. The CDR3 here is CASSPLGTGGSGAEAFF. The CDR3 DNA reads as TGTGCCAGCTCACCGTTGGGAACAGGGGGGTCGGGGGCTGAAGCTTTCTTT.

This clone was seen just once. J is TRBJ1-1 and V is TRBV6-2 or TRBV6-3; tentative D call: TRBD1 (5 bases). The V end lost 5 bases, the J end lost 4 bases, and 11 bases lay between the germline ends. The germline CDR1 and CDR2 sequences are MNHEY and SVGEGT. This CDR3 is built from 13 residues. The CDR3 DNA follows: TGTGCCAGCAGTACCGAAGGGGTCACTGAAGCTTTCTTT. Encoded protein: CASSTEGVTEAFF.

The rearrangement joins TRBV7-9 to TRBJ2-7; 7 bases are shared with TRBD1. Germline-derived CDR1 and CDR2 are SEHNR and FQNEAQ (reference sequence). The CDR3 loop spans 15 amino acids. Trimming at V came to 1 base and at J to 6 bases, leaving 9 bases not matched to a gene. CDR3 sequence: CASSLGGTDASEQYF. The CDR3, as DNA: TGTGCCAGCAGCTTAGGTGGGACAGACGCCAGCGAGCAGTACTTC.

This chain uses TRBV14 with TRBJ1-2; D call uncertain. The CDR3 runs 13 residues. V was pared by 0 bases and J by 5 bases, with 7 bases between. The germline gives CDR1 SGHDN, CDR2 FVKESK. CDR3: CASSQDWAYGYTF. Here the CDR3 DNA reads TGTGCCAGCAGCCAAGATTGGGCTTATGGCTACACCTTC.

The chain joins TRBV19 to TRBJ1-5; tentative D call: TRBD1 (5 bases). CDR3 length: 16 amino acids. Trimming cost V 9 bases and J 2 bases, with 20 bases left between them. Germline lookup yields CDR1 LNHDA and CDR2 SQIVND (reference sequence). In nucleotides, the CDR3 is TGTGCCAGCGACTCCATCAGGGTAGGAGGCAATCAGCCCCAGCATTTT. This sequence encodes CASDSIRVGGNQPQHF.

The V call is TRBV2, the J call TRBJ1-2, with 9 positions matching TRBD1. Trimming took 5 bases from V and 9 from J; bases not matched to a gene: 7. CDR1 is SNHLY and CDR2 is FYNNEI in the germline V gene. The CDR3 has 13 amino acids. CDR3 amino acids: CASSRDRESSYTF. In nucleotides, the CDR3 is TGTGCCAGCAGTCGGGACAGGGAGTCGAGCTACACCTTC.

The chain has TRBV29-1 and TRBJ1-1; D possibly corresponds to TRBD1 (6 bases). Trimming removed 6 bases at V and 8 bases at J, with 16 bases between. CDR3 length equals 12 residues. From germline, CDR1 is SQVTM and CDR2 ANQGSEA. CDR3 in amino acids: CSVATGPLEAFF. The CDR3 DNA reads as TGCAGCGTAGCGACAGGCCCCCTCGAAGCTTTCTTT.

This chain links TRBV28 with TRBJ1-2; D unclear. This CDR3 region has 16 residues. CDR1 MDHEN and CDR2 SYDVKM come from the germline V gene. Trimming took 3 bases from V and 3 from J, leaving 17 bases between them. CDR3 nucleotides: TGTGCCAGCAGTTTGGAACGGGAGGGTAGTTACTATGGCTACACCTTC. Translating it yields CASSLEREGSYYGYTF.